This TCR beta chain is from a study of resident and recirculating memory T cells in vitiligo. Trimming shortened V by 0 bases and J by 14 bases, and 17 bases separated the two germline ends. The CDR3 is 14 residues long. Germline V gene sequence: CDR1 LNHDA, CDR2 SQIVND (reference sequence). TCRdb keeps only in-frame clones here, not all; method: immunoSEQ multiplex PCR. The sample has around 78,000 clones, about 92% seen once. Material: blood. This TCR came from a male donor with vitiligo. The V gene is TRBV19, the J gene TRBJ2-4, with TRBD1 as a possible D gene (6 bases). CDR3 residues: CASSIDLGHPGKYF. CDR3 DNA sequence: TGTGCCAGTAGTATAGATCTGGGACACCCCGGGAAGTACTTC.